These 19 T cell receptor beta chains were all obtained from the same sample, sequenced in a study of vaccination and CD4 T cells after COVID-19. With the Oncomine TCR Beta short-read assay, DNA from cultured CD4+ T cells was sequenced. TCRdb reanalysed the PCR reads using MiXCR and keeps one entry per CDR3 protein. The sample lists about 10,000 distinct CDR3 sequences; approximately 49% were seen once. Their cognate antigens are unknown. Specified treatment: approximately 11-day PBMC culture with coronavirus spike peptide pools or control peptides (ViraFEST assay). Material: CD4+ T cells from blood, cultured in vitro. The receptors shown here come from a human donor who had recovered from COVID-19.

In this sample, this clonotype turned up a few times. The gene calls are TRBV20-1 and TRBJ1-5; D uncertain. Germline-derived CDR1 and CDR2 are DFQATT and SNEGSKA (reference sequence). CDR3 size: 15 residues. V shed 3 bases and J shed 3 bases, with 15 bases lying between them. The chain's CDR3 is CSASRITSDNQPQHF. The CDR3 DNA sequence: TGCAGTGCTAGCCGAATTACCTCAGACAATCAGCCCCAGCATTTT.

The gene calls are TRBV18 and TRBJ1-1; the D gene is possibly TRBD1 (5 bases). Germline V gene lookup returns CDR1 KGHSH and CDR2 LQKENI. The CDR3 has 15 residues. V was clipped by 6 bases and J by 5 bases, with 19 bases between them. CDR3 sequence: CASSLFSGSRTEAFF. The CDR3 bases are TGTGCCAGCTCCTTATTCTCAGGGTCGAGGACTGAAGCTTTCTTT.

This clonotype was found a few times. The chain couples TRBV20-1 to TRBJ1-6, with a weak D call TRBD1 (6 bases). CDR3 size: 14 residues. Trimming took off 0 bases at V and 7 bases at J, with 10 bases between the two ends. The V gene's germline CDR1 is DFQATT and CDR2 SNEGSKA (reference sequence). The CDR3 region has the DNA TGCAGTGCTAGAGATGGGGGGCCGAATTCACCCCTCCACTTT. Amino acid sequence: CSARDGGPNSPLHF.

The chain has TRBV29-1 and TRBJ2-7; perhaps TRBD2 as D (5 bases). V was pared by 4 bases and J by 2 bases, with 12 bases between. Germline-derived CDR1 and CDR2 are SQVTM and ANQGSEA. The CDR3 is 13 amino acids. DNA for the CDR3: TGCAGCGTTGTGAGCGAGGGAACCTACGAGCAGTACTTC. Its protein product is CSVVSEGTYEQYF.

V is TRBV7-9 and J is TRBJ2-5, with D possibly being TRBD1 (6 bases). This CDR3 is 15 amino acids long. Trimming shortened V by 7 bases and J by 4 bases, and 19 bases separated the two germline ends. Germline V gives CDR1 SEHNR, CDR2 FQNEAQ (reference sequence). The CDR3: CASTLSQGRGETQYF. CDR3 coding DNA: TGTGCCAGCACCCTATCACAGGGTAGGGGAGAGACCCAGTACTTC.

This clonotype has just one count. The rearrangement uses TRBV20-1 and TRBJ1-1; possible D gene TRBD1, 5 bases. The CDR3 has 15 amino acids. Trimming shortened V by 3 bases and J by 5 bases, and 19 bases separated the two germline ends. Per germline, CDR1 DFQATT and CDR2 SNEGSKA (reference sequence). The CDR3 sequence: CSARITGFRGTEAFF. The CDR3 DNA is TGCAGTGCTAGGATAACAGGTTTTCGGGGAACTGAAGCTTTCTTT.

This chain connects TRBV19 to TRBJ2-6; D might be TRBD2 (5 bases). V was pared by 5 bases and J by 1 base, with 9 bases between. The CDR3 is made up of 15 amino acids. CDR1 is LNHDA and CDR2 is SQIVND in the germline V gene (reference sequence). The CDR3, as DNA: TGTGCCAGTAGTCCACGGGGTTCTGGGGCCAACGTCCTGACTTTC. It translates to CASSPRGSGANVLTF.

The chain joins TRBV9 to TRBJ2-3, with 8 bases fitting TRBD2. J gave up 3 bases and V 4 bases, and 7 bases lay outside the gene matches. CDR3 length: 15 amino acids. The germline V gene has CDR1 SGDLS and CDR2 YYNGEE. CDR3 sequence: CASSLGSGITDTQYF. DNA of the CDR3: TGTGCCAGCAGCTTAGGTAGCGGGATAACAGATACGCAGTATTTT.

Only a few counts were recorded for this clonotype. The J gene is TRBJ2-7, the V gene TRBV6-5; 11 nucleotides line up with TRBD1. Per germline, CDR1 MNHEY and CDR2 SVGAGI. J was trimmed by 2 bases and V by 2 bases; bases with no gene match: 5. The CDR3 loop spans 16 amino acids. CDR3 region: CASSYRGQGAAYEQYF. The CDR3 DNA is TGTGCCAGCAGTTACCGCGGACAGGGGGCCGCCTACGAGCAGTACTTC.

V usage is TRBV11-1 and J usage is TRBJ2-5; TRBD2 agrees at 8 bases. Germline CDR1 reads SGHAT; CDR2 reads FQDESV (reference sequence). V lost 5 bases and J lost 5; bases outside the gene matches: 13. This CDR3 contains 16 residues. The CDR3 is CASSPSRAAGVETQYF. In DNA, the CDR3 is TGTGCCAGCAGCCCCAGCCGCGCAGCGGGAGTGGAGACCCAGTACTTC. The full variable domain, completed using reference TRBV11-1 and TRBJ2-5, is EAEVAQSPRYKITEKSQAVAFWCDPISGHATLYWYRQILGQGPELLVQFQDESVVDDSQLPKDRFSAERLKGVDSTLKIQPAELGDSAMYLCASSPSRAAGVETQYFGPGTRLLVL.

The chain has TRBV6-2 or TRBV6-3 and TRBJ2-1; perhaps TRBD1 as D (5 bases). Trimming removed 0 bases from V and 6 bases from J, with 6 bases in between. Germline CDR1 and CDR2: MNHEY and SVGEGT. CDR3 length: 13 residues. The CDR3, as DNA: TGTGCCAGCAGTTACTCTAGGGGCAATGAGCAGTTCTTC. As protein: CASSYSRGNEQFF.

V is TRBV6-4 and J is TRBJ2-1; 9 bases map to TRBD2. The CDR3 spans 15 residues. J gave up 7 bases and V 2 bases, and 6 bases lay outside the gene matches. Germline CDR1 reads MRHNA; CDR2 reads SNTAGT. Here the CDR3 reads CASSDRASGGNEQFF. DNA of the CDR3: TGTGCCAGCAGTGACCGGGCCAGCGGGGGGAATGAGCAGTTCTTC.

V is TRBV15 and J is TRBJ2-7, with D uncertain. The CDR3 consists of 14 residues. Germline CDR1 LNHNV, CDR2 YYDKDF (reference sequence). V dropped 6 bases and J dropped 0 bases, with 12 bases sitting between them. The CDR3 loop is CATRAALLSYEQYF. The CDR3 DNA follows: TGTGCCACCAGAGCAGCTCTCCTCTCCTACGAGCAGTACTTC.

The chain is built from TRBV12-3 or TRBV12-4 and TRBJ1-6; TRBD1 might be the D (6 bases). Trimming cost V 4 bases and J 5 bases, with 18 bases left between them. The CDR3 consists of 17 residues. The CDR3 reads CASSSGVGLTNNSPLHF. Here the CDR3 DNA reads TGTGCCAGCAGTTCAGGGGTCGGATTGACAAATAATTCACCCCTCCACTTT.

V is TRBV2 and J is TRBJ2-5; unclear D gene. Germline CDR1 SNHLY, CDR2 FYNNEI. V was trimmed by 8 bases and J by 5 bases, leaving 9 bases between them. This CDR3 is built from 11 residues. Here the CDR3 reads CASGYSETQYF. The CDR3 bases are TGTGCCAGCGGATATAGCGAGACCCAGTACTTC.

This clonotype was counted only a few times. The DNA for the CDR3 is TGTGCCAGCAGCTTAGGGAGCCTGGGGGAGCAGTACTTC. This translates into CASSLGSLGEQYF. The V gene is TRBV7-9, the J gene TRBJ2-7; D unresolved. This CDR3 contains 13 residues. V lost 1 base to trimming and J lost 7 bases, with 11 bases between them. CDR1 and CDR2 (germline): SEHNR, FQNEAQ (reference sequence).

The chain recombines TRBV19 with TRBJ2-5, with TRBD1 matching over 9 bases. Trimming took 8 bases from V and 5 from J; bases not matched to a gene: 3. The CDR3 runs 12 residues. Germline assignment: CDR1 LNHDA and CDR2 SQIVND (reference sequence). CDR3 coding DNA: TGTGCCAGTGGGACAGGGCTGGAGACCCAGTACTTC. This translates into CASGTGLETQYF.

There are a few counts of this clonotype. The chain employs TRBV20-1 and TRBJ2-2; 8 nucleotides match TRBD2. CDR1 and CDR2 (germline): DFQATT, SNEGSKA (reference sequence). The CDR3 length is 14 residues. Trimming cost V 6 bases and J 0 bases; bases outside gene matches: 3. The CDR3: CSATGGSNTGELFF. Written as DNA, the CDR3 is TGCAGTGCAACGGGGGGGTCGAACACCGGGGAGCTGTTTTTT.

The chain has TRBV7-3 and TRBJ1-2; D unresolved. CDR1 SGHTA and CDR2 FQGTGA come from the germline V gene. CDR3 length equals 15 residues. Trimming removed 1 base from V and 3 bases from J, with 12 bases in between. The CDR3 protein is CASSLRAEEDYGYTF. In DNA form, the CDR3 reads TGTGCCAGCAGCTTAAGGGCCGAAGAAGACTATGGCTACACCTTC. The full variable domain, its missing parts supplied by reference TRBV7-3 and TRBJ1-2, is GAGVSQTPSNKVTEKGKYVELRCDPISGHTALYWYRQSLGQGPEFLIYFQGTGAADDSGLPNDRFFAVRPEGSVSTLKIQRTERGDSAVYLCASSLRAEEDYGYTFGSGTRLTVV.